This T cell receptor (beta chain) was captured by sequencing in a study of identical twins. Study-wide results and limits: Out-of-frame sharing of TCR alpha in monozygotic twins was underestimated by models. Rather than following the same donors, the conclusions depended on cross-sectional statistical analysis.

V was cut by 4 bases and J by 0 bases, with 10 bases left in between. CDR3 length: 14 amino acids. Germline V gene data show CDR1 as SQVTM and CDR2 as ANQGSEA. This clonotype was counted many times. Its specificity is not known. Each CDR3 protein is one row after TCRdb ran MiXCR on the 5' RACE reads. The table has 1.5 million to 2 million distinct CDR3 sequences, less than 40% seen once; the top ten hold about 0.25%. This sequence was found in a newborn girl in good health. The sequenced sample consisted of cord blood. This sequence joins TRBV29-1 and TRBJ2-1; weak D call: TRBD2 (7 bases). The CDR3 loop reads CSVGGGHSYNEQFF. CDR3 coding DNA: TGCAGCGTTGGGGGGGGCCACTCCTACAATGAGCAGTTCTTC.